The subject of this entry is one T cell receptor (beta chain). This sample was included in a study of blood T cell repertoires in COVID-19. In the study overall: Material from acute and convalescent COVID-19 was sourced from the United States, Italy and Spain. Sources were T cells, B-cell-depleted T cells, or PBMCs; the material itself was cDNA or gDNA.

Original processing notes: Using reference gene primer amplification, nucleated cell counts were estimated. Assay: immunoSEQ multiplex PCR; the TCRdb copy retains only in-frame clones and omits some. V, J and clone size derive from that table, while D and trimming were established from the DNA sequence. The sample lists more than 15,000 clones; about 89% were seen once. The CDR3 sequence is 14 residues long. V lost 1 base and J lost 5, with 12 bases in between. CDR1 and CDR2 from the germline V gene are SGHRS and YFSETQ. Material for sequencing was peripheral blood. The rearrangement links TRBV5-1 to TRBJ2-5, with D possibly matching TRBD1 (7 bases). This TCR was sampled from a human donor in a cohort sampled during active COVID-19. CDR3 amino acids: CASSLPGGKETQYF. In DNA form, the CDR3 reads TGCGCCAGCAGCTTGCCAGGGGGGAAGGAGACCCAGTACTTC.